The clone carrying this T cell receptor (beta chain) ranks as large. This entry belongs to a study of sequential checkpoint blockade in melanoma. Germline V lookup: CDR1 SGHNT, CDR2 YENEEA. Trimming removed 0 bases from V and 6 bases from J, with 8 bases in between. The CDR3 covers 14 residues. Treatment in this sample: randomized to nivolumab then ipilimumab (arm A) or the reverse (arm B). Method: immunoSEQ multiplex PCR; TCRdb's copy keeps in-frame clones and lacks some. Found here are more than 150 clones, less than 30% of them singletons; the top ten hold about 24%. This specimen consisted of tumor tissue (inferred from file names), obtained from a patient given nivolumab and ipilimumab in sequence. The V and J genes are TRBV11-3 and TRBJ2-2; D is uncertain. The source of this sequence is a human donor with melanoma. The CDR3 DNA follows: TGTGCCAGCAGCTTAGATCCGCAGGCCGGGGAGCTGTTTTTT. Translating it yields CASSLDPQAGELFF.